These 27 T cell receptor beta chains were sequenced from one sample in a study of blood T cell repertoires in COVID-19. Data came from immunoSEQ multiplex PCR; TCRdb stores just in-frame clones and leaves some out. The table shows 90,000 to 150,000 clones, with 85% to 90% occurring only once. The sample was peripheral blood. These receptors all stem from a man between 60 and 75 years old with acute or convalescent COVID-19.

The rearrangement uses TRBV9 and TRBJ1-6, with 10 bases that match TRBD1. The CDR3 runs 15 residues. Trimming at V came to 2 bases and at J to 9 bases, leaving 5 bases not matched to a gene. Germline CDR1 is SGDLS and CDR2 is YYNGEE. As DNA, the CDR3 is TGTGCCAGCAGCGTTCGGGACAGGGGTGGTTCACCCCTCCACTTT. It encodes CASSVRDRGGSPLHF. Full variable domain (rest looked up from reference TRBV9 and TRBJ1-6): DSGVTQTPKHLITATGQRVTLRCSPRSGDLSVYWYQQSLDQGLQFLIQYYNGEERAKGNILERFSAQQFPDLHSELNLSSLELGDSALYFCASSVRDRGGSPLHFGNGTRLTVT.

The chain couples TRBV7-9 to TRBJ2-3, with TRBD2 identical over 9 bases. The CDR3 is 16 residues long. V was clipped by 5 bases and J by 4 bases; unmatched bases: 10. CDR1 is SEHNR, CDR2 FQNEAQ, per germline (reference sequence). The chain's CDR3 is CASSRTGTSRPDTQYF. DNA of the CDR3: TGTGCCAGCAGCCGAACCGGGACTAGCCGGCCAGATACGCAGTATTTT.

The V gene is TRBV7-2, the J gene TRBJ1-2, with unresolved D. This CDR3 region has 15 residues. Germline V gives CDR1 SGHTA, CDR2 FQGNSA. V dropped 0 bases and J dropped 0 bases, with 8 bases sitting between them. CDR3 sequence (DNA): TGTGCCAGCAGCTTAGCGCTAAACGCTAACTATGGCTACACCTTC. It encodes CASSLALNANYGYTF.

The count of this clone is one. V gene TRBV3-1 (or the pseudogene TRBV3-2) combines with J gene TRBJ1-1, with 7 bases aligning to TRBD1. From germline, CDR1 is LGHDT and CDR2 YNNKEL (reference sequence). The CDR3 length is 14 residues. V dropped 2 bases and J dropped 3; count of bases not matched to a gene: 3. The CDR3, as DNA: TGTGCCAGCAGCCAACAAGGGGGCCACACTGAAGCTTTCTTT. It specifies CASSQQGGHTEAFF.

The chain employs TRBV9 and TRBJ2-1, with TRBD2 matching over 11 bases. CDR3 size: 14 residues. Germline lookup yields CDR1 SGDLS and CDR2 YYNGEE. V dropped 7 bases and J dropped 7; count of bases not matched to a gene: 7. CDR3: CASETSGSGNEQFF. The CDR3 DNA sequence: TGTGCCAGCGAAACTAGCGGGAGTGGAAATGAGCAGTTCTTC.

The chain is built from TRBV9 and TRBJ1-2, with D possibly matching TRBD1 (5 bases). The CDR3 length is 14 residues. V shed 0 bases and J shed 4 bases, with 10 bases lying between them. In germline, CDR1 is SGDLS, CDR2 YYNGEE. The CDR3 DNA reads as TGTGCCAGCAGCGTAGCTGGGGCAGGCTATGGCTACACCTTC. Translating it yields CASSVAGAGYGYTF. The whole variable domain, filled in from reference TRBV9 and TRBJ1-2, reads DSGVTQTPKHLITATGQRVTLRCSPRSGDLSVYWYQQSLDQGLQFLIQYYNGEERAKGNILERFSAQQFPDLHSELNLSSLELGDSALYFCASSVAGAGYGYTFGSGTRLTVV.

The chain has TRBV7-9 and TRBJ2-2, with 7 bases identical to TRBD1. Unmatched junction bases numbered 4, after V lost 1 base and J lost 5 bases. The length of the CDR3 is 15 residues. Germline CDR1 SEHNR, CDR2 FQNEAQ (reference sequence). The chain's CDR3 is CASSLGTGKTGELFF. The CDR3 region has the DNA TGTGCCAGCAGCTTAGGGACAGGCAAAACCGGGGAGCTGTTTTTT.

The count of this clone is one. V and J are TRBV18 and TRBJ2-3, with D tentatively TRBD2 (5 bases). From germline, CDR1 is KGHSH and CDR2 LQKENI. The CDR3 has 13 amino acids. The ends were cut back, 3 bases at V and 5 bases at J, with 9 bases in the middle. Here the CDR3 reads CASSPVEGDTQYF. The CDR3 DNA reads TGTGCCAGCTCACCCGTTGAGGGAGATACGCAGTATTTT.

This clone was counted once. This CDR3 is CASRLACPGSYQPQHF. The DNA for the CDR3 is TGTGCAAGTCGCTTAGCTTGTCCGGGGTCCTATCAGCCCCAGCATTTT. This sequence joins TRBV12-2 and TRBJ1-5. TRBV12-2 is marked as a pseudogene. The CDR3 is 16 amino acids.

The rearrangement joins TRBV6-5 to TRBJ2-3, with 11 bases identical to TRBD2. The V gene's germline CDR1 is MNHEY and CDR2 SVGAGI. J was trimmed by 4 bases and V by 0 bases; bases with no gene match: 3. The CDR3 extends over 16 amino acids. The CDR3 coding sequence is TGTGCCAGCAGTTACTCAGTAGCGGGAGGGCCAGATACGCAGTATTTT. This encodes CASSYSVAGGPDTQYF.

The chain recombines TRBV6-2 or TRBV6-3 with TRBJ1-2; the match to TRBD1 covers 8 bases. The germline V gene encodes CDR1 MNHEY and CDR2 SVGEGT. V lost 0 bases, J lost 6 bases, and 9 bases stayed unmatched. The CDR3 is 16 amino acids. CDR3 in DNA: TGTGCCAGCAGTTACTCTGGACAGGGACTTCGGGATGGCTACACCTTC. This gives the protein CASSYSGQGLRDGYTF.

The chain employs TRBV6-5 and TRBJ2-3; D uncertain. Looked up from germline, CDR1 is MNHEY and CDR2 is SVGAGI. This CDR3 is 12 amino acids long. V was cut by 10 bases and J by 3 bases, with 11 bases left in between. This chain's CDR3 is CATDEETDTQYF. Written as DNA, the CDR3 is TGTGCCACCGACGAGGAGACAGATACGCAGTATTTT.

The DNA of the CDR3 is TGTGCCAGCAGCCACTCCAATAGAGACACTGAAGCTTTCTTT. Protein product: CASSHSNRDTEAFF. The chain has TRBV3-1 (or the pseudogene TRBV3-2) and TRBJ1-1; no firm D call. Trimming stripped 3 bases from V and 3 bases from J, with 11 bases between. The CDR3 has 14 amino acids. Germline V CDR1 and CDR2: LGHDT, YNNKEL (reference sequence).

The chain joins TRBV7-2 to TRBJ2-7, with D uncertain. The CDR3 spans 11 residues. V was cut by 1 base and J by 7 bases, with 5 bases left in between. Germline CDR1 is SGHTA and CDR2 is FQGNSA. CDR3 in DNA: TGTGCCAGCAGCTTAGGTCAGGAGCAGTACTTC. It is translated as CASSLGQEQYF.

The chain carries TRBV6-2 or TRBV6-3 and TRBJ1-5; maybe TRBD1 (6 bases). The CDR3 contains 16 residues. V lost 6 bases and J lost 6, with 21 bases in between. The germline gives CDR1 MNHEY, CDR2 SVGEGT. Here the CDR3 reads CASSRQVQSEGQPQHF. Here the CDR3 DNA reads TGTGCCAGCAGCCGACAGGTGCAGAGTGAGGGTCAGCCCCAGCATTTT.

The V and J genes are TRBV12-3 or TRBV12-4 and TRBJ1-4, with D perhaps TRBD1 (5 bases). Trimming stripped 4 bases from V and 8 bases from J, with 11 bases between. CDR3 size: 13 residues. CDR3 sequence reads: CASSYAGGEKLFF. The CDR3, as DNA: TGTGCCAGCAGTTATGCCGGGGGGGAAAAACTGTTTTTT.

V is TRBV30 and J is TRBJ2-3; D gene ambiguous. Germline CDR1 and CDR2: GTSNPN and SVGIG (reference sequence). The CDR3 totals 15 residues. V lost 3 bases and J 0 bases, leaving 13 bases between the germline ends. The CDR3 nucleotides are TGTGCCTGGAGGGTGACTTCACCTAGCACAGATACGCAGTATTTT. This encodes CAWRVTSPSTDTQYF.

The CDR3 loop reads CASSLNRREAFF. For the CDR3, the DNA is TGTGCCAGCAGCCTAAACAGGCGTGAAGCTTTCTTT. The rearrangement links TRBV5-4 to TRBJ1-1, with TRBD1 as a possible D gene (5 bases). The CDR3 contains 12 residues. V was cut by 4 bases and J by 7 bases, with 11 bases left in between. Germline lookup yields CDR1 SGHNT and CDR2 YYREEE (reference sequence).

The J gene is TRBJ2-1, the V gene TRBV10-1, with 9 bases identical to TRBD2. CDR1 and CDR2 (germline): WNHNN, SYGVQD (reference sequence). V dropped 6 bases and J dropped 6; count of bases not matched to a gene: 21. The CDR3 runs to 19 residues. The CDR3 nucleotides read TGCGCCAGCAGGGCTCAGGGTAGCGGGAGAGTTACGTCGGGCAATGAGCAGTTCTTC. This sequence encodes CASRAQGSGRVTSGNEQFF.

V and J are TRBV15 and TRBJ2-7; D not certain. V lost 3 bases and J 0 bases, leaving 18 bases between the germline ends. From germline, CDR1 is LNHNV and CDR2 YYDKDF (reference sequence). There are 17 residues in the CDR3. The CDR3 sequence is CATSSDIGPSSSYEQYF. CDR3 nucleotide sequence: TGTGCCACCAGCAGTGATATTGGGCCGAGTTCCTCCTACGAGCAGTACTTC.

This clone was counted only a few times. Here the CDR3 reads CASSIDTSGRAVRLFF. The CDR3 DNA reads TGTGCCAGTAGTATAGACACTAGCGGGAGGGCCGTAAGGCTGTTTTTT. The genes are TRBV19 and TRBJ2-2; TRBD2 matches 13 bases. The CDR3 is 16 residues long. Germline CDR1 is LNHDA and CDR2 is SQIVND (reference sequence). V dropped 0 bases and J dropped 13; count of bases not matched to a gene: 8.

The chain recombines TRBV9 with TRBJ2-7, with TRBD1 matching over 12 bases. CDR3 length: 17 amino acids. The trim removed 4 bases at V and 5 bases at J, leaving 13 bases unmatched. Germline V gene data show CDR1 as SGDLS and CDR2 as YYNGEE. The CDR3 nucleotides read TGTGCCAGCAGCCCCCGGGGACAGGGGGCGAAAATCCACGAGCAGTACTTC. This encodes CASSPRGQGAKIHEQYF.

The genes are TRBV27 and TRBJ2-5, with D unclear. Germline lookup yields CDR1 MNHEY and CDR2 SMNVEV (reference sequence). V was clipped by 5 bases and J by 0 bases, with 10 bases between them. The CDR3 totals 14 residues. CDR3 coding DNA: TGTGCCAGCAGTGATTTCCGGTACCAAGAGACCCAGTACTTC. It translates to CASSDFRYQETQYF.

The rearrangement uses TRBV27 and TRBJ2-5; 7 bases map to TRBD1. V lost 5 bases to trimming and J lost 5 bases; unmatched junction nucleotides: 8. This CDR3 is 14 amino acids long. Germline V lookup: CDR1 MNHEY, CDR2 SMNVEV (reference sequence). The CDR3 coding sequence is TGTGCCAGCAGTCTTAGGGGGCGGCAGGAGACCCAGTACTTC. This codes for CASSLRGRQETQYF.

This CDR3 reads CASSLLLAGGHNNEQFF. CDR3 nucleotide sequence: TGTGCCAGCAGCTTGCTTCTAGCGGGAGGGCATAACAATGAGCAGTTCTTC. The chain employs TRBV7-9 and TRBJ2-1; 12 bases agree with TRBD2. CDR3 length: 17 residues. CDR1 and CDR2 (germline): SEHNR, FQNEAQ (reference sequence). Trimming cost V 3 bases and J 5 bases; bases outside gene matches: 8.

The chain recombines TRBV9 with TRBJ2-7, with 10 bases lining up with TRBD1. The length of the CDR3 is 15 residues. V lost 4 bases and J lost 4; bases outside the gene matches: 8. Germline V gives CDR1 SGDLS, CDR2 YYNGEE. CDR3 sequence reads: CASSTRDRGGYEQYF. Written as DNA, the CDR3 is TGTGCCAGCAGCACCCGGGACAGGGGAGGTTACGAGCAGTACTTC. The whole variable domain, filled in from reference TRBV9 and TRBJ2-7, reads DSGVTQTPKHLITATGQRVTLRCSPRSGDLSVYWYQQSLDQGLQFLIQYYNGEERAKGNILERFSAQQFPDLHSELNLSSLELGDSALYFCASSTRDRGGYEQYFGPGTRLTVT.

The chain recombines TRBV5-1 with TRBJ2-1; 8 nucleotides match TRBD2. Germline assignment: CDR1 SGHRS and CDR2 YFSETQ. CDR3 length: 15 amino acids. V lost 4 bases to trimming and J lost 6 bases; unmatched junction nucleotides: 9. Here the CDR3 reads CASSDSGNGVNEQFF. The CDR3 coding sequence is TGCGCCAGCAGCGATAGCGGGAATGGGGTCAATGAGCAGTTCTTC.